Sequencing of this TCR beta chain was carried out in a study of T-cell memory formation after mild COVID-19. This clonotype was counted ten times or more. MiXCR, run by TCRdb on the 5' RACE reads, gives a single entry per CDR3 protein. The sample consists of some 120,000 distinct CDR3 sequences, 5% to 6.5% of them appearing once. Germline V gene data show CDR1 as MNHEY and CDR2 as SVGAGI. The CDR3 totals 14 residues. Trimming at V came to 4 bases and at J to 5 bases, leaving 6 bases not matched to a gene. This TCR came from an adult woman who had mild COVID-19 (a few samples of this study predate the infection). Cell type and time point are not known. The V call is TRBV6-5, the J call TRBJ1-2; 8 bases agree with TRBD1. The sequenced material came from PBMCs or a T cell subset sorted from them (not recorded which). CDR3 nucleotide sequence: TGTGCCAGCAGTTTGACAGGGGTTGAGTATGGCTACACCTTC. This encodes CASSLTGVEYGYTF.